This TCR beta chain was observed in a study of T cell changes during pregnancy in multiple sclerosis (dated by TCRdb to between 2019 and 2020). General notes on the study: In women with multiple sclerosis, the researchers looked at how the T cell repertoire shifted as pregnancy progressed.

According to the germline V gene (reference sequence), CDR1 reads LNHNV and CDR2 reads YYDKDF. Inclusive of the bounding cysteine and phenylalanine, the CDR3 is 13 residues long. Kept here is only the CDR3 DNA, which spans 39 bases and is read in frame from base 1. Trimming costs V 1 base and J 4 bases, and their ends lie 7 bases apart. The method behind the library was the immunoSEQ multiplex PCR assay. TCRdb's version of the immuneACCESS table is confined to in-frame rearrangements and falls short of the full clone set. An unresolved V gene accounts for under half of the shortfall where checked; the remainder is of unknown origin. The sample records approximately 30,000 clones, 80% to 90% of which are singletons. The top ten clones comprise 8% to 11% of the sample. On this clone itself: Its antigen target is currently unknown. Base qualities are not provided; no much larger clone lies one nucleotide away.

The chain links TRBV15 with TRBJ1-1; the D gene cannot be named for sure. The sequence was collected from a female donor with multiple sclerosis, enrolled in a pregnancy study. Sequences were derived from CD8+ T cells from peripheral blood mononuclear cells, sampled in the second trimester of pregnancy. The CDR3 sequence is CATSRGSGTEAFF. In nucleotide form, the sequence is TGTGCCACCAGCAGAGGTAGTGGCACTGAAGCTTTCTTT.